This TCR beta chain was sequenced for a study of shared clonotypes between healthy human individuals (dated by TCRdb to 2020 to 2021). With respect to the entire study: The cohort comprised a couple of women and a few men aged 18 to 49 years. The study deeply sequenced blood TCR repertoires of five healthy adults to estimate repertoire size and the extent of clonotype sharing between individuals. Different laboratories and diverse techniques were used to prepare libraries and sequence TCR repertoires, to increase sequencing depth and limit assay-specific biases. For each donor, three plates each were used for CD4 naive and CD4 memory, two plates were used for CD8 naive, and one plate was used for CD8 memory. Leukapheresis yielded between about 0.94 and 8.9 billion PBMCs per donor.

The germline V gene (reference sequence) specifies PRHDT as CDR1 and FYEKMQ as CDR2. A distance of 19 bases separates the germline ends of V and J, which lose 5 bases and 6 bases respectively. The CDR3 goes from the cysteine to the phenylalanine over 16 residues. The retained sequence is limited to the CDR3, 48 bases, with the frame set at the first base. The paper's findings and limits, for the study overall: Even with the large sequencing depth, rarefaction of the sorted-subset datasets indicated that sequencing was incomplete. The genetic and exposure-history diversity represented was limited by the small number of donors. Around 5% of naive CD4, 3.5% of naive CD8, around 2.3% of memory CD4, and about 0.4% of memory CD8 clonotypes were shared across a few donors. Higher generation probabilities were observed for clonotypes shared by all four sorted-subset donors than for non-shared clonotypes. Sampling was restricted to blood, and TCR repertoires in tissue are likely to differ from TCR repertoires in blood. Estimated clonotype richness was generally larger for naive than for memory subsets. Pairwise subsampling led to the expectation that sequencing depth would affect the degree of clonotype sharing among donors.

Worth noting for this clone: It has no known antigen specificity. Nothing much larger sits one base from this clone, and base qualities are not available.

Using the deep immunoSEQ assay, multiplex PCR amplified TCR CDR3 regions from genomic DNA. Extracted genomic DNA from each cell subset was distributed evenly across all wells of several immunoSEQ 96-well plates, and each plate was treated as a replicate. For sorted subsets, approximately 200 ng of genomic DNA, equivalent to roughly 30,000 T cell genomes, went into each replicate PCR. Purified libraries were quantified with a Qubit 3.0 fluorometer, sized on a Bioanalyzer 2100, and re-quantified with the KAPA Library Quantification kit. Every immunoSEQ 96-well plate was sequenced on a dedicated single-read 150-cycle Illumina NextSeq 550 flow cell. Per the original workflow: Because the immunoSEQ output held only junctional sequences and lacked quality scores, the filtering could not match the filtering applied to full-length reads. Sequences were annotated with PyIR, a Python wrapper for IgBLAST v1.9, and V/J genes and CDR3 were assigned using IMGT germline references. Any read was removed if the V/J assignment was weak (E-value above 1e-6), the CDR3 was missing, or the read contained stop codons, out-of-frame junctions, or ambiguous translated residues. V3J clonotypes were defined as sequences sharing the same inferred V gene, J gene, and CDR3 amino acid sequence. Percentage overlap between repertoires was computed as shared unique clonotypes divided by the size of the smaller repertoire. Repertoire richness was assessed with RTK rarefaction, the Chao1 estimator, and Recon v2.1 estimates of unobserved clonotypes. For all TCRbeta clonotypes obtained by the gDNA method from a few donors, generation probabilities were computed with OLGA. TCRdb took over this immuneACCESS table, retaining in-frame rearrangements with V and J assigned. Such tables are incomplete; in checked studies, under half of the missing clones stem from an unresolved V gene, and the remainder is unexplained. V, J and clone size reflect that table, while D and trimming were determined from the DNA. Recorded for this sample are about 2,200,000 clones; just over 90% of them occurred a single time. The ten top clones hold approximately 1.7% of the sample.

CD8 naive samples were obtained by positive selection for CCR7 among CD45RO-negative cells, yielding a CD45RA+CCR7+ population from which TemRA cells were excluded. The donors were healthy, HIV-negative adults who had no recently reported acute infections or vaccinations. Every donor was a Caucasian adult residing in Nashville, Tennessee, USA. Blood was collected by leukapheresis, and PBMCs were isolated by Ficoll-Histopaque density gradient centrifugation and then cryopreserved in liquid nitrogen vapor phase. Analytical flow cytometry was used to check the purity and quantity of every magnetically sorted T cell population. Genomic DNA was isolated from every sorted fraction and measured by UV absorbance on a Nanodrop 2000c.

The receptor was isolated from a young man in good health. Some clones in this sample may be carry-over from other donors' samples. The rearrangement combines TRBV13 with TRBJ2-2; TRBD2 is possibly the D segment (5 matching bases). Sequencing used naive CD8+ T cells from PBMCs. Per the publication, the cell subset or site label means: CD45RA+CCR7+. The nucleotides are TGTGCCAGCAGCGAATCCCTACGGGGTCGCGCCGGGGAGCTGTTTTTT. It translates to CASSESLRGRAGELFF.